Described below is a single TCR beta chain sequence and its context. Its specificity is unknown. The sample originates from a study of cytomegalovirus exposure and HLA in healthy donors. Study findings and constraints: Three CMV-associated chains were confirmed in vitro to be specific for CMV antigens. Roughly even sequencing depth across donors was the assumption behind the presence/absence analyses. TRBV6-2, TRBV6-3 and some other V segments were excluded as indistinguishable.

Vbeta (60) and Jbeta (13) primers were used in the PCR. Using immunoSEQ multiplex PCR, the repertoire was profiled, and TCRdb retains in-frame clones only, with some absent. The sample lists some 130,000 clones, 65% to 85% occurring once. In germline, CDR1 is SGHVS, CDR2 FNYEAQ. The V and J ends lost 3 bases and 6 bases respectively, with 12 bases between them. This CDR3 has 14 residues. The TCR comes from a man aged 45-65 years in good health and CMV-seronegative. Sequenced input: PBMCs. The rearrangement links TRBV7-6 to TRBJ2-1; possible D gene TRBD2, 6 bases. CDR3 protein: CASSFSGTSNEQFF. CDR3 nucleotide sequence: TGTGCCAGCAGCTTTTCCGGGACTTCCAATGAGCAGTTCTTC.